One T cell receptor (beta chain) is described in this entry. Antigen unknown. The source of the sample is a study of OX40 agonist ivuxolimab in advanced cancers. Findings of the study overall: On average, CD8+ T cells showed a greater number of expanded clones than CD4+.

Sequencing was performed with immunoSEQ multiplex PCR; in TCRdb, only in-frame clones are kept and a portion is missing. Found here are fewer than 60,000 clones, roughly 85% of them singletons; the top ten hold 20%. With 6 bases clipped from V and 1 base from J, the junction kept 5 bases outside the gene matches. The germline V gene has CDR1 SGHAT and CDR2 FQNNGV. This CDR3 has 14 residues. This sequence originates from an adult with an advanced solid tumor such as melanoma, head and neck, liver or kidney cancer. The chain is built from TRBV11-2 and TRBJ1-1; 7 bases align to TRBD1. The sequenced sample was CD4+ or CD8+ T cells sorted from blood, obtained in a trial of the OX40 agonist ivuxolimab. The DNA of the CDR3 is TGTGCCAGCAGTTCCGGGACAGAGAACACTGAAGCTTTCTTT. It yields the protein CASSSGTENTEAFF.